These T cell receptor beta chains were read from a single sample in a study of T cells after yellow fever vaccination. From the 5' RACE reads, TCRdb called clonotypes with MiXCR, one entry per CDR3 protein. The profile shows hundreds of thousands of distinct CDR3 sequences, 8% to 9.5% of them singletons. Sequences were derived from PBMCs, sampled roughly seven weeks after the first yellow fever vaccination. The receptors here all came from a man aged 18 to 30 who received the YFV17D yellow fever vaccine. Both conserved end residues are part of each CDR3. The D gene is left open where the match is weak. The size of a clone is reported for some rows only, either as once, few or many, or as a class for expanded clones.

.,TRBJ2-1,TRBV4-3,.,CASSQDRGEQFF,TGCGCCAGCAGCCAAGATCGGGGTGAGCAGTTCTTC
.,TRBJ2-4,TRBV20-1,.,CSAEPIAKNIQYF,TGCAGTGCTGAGCCCATAGCCAAAAACATTCAGTACTTC
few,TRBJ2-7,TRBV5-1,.,CASSPGTVGSEQYF,TGCGCCAGCAGCCCAGGGACTGTCGGGTCCGAGCAGTACTTC
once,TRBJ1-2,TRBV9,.,CASKRRGDYGYTF,TGTGCCAGCAAGAGGAGGGGCGACTATGGCTACACCTTC
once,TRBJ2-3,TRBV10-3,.,CAISESRAGSTDTQYF,TGTGCCATCAGTGAGTCTAGGGCAGGAAGCACAGATACGCAGTATTTT
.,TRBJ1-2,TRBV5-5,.,CASSLGGPSIYGYTF,TGTGCCAGCAGCTTGGGCGGACCCTCAATCTATGGCTACACCTTC
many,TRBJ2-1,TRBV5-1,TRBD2,CASSRDYFDEQFF,TGCGCCAGCAGCCGGGACTACTTCGATGAGCAGTTCTTC
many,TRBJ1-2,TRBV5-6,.,CASSLGRGNYGYTF,TGTGCCAGCAGCTTGGGCAGGGGCAATTATGGCTACACCTTC
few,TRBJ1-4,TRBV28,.,CASSLPRVNEKLFF,TGTGCCAGCAGTTTACCCAGGGTTAATGAAAAACTGTTTTTT
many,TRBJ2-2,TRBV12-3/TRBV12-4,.,CAALFQGNTGELFF,TGTGCCGCCCTGTTCCAGGGAAACACCGGGGAGCTGTTTTTT
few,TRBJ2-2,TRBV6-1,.,CASSLFGNTGELFF,TGTGCCAGCAGCTTGTTTGGGAACACCGGGGAGCTGTTTTTT
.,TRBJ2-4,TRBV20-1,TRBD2,CCAREGLVKNIQYF,TGCTGTGCTAGGGAGGGGTTGGTCAAAAACATTCAGTACTTC
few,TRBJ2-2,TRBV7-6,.,CASSLEQYNGELFF,TGTGCCAGCAGCTTAGAACAGTATAATGGGGAGCTGTTTTTT
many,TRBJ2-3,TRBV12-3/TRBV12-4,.,CASSLAVGGQLQYF,TGTGCCAGCAGTTTAGCGGTTGGCGGGCAGTTACAGTATTTT
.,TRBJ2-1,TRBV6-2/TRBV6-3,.,CASSYSGDEQFF,TGTGCCAGCAGTTACTCCGGCGATGAGCAGTTCTTC
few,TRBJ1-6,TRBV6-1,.,CASRHGTESSPLHF,TGTGCCAGCAGACACGGGACCGAAAGTTCACCCCTCCACTTT
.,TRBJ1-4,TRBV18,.,CASSPRDEKLFF,TGTGCCAGCTCACCACGGGATGAAAAACTGTTTTTT
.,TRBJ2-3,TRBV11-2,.,CASSHVRGPITDTQYF,TGTGCCAGCAGCCACGTGCGGGGGCCGATCACAGATACGCAGTATTTT
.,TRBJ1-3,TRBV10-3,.,CAIRAGYGRNTIYF,TGTGCCATCCGGGCGGGATATGGGAGGAACACCATATATTTT
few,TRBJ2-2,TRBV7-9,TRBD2,CASSLTGLAGNTGELFF,TGTGCCAGCAGCCTGACGGGACTAGCGGGGAACACCGGGGAGCTGTTTTTT
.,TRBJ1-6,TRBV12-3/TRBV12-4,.,CASSLGQGRSSYNSPLHF,TGTGCCAGCAGTTTGGGGCAGGGGAGGAGCTCCTATAATTCACCCCTCCACTTT
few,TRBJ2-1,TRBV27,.,CASSLVVAPPGEQFF,TGTGCCAGCAGTTTAGTGGTTGCCCCCCCGGGTGAGCAGTTCTTC
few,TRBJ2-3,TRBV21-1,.,CASSKIRQVQKLDTQYF,TGTGCCAGCAGTAAAATCCGACAGGTCCAGAAGTTGGATACGCAGTATTTT
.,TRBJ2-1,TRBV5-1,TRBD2,CASSFHRGEAYNEQFF,TGCGCCAGCAGCTTTCACCGGGGGGAGGCCTACAATGAGCAGTTCTTC
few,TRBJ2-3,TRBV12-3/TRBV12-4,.,CASRSTSTDTQYF,TGTGCCAGCAGGTCCACTAGCACAGATACGCAGTATTTT
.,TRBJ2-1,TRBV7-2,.,CASSLEEGGQFF,TGTGCCAGCAGCTTAGAGGAGGGAGGGCAGTTCTTC
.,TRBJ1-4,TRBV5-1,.,CASRDLEGANEKLFF,TGCGCCAGCAGGGACCTGGAGGGCGCTAATGAAAAACTGTTTTTT
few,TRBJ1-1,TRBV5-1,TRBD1,CASMSGTGMNTEAFF,TGCGCCAGCATGTCCGGGACAGGGATGAACACTGAAGCTTTCTTT
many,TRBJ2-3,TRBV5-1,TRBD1,CASSLGTGGSTDTQYF,TGCGCCAGCAGCTTGGGGACAGGAGGAAGCACAGATACGCAGTATTTT
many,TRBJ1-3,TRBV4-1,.,CASSPILSRAYSGNTIYF,TGCGCCAGCAGCCCAATATTATCGCGGGCTTACTCTGGAAACACCATATATTTT
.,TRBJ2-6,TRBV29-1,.,CSVDEGPGANVLTF,TGCAGCGTTGATGAGGGGCCTGGGGCCAACGTCCTGACTTTC
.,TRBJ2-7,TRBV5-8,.,CASSSRGNPSYEQYF,TGTGCCAGCAGCTCCCGGGGTAATCCCTCCTACGAGCAGTACTTC
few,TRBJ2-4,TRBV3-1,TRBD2,CASSPGLAGVNIQYF,TGTGCCAGCAGCCCAGGACTAGCGGGGGTTAACATTCAGTACTTC
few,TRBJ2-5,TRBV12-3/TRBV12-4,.,CASSFEGETQYF,TGTGCCAGCAGTTTCGAGGGAGAGACCCAGTACTTC
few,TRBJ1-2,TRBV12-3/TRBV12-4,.,CPSSQQGNYGYTF,TGTCCCAGCAGTCAGCAGGGCAACTATGGCTACACCTTC
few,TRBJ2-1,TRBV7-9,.,CASSQGGRPHFF,TGTGCCAGCAGCCAAGGGGGGAGGCCCCACTTCTTC